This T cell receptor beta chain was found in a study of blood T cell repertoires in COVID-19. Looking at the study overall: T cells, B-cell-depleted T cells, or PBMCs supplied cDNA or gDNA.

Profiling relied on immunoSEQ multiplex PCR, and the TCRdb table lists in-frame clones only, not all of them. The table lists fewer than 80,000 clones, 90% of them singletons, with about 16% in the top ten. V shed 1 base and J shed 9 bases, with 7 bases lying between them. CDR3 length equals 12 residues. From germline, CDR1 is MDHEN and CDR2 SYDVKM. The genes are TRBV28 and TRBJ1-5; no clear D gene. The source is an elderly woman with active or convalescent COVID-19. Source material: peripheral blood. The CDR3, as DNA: TGTGCCAGCAGTTTATATATGCGGCCCCAGCATTTT. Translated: CASSLYMRPQHF.